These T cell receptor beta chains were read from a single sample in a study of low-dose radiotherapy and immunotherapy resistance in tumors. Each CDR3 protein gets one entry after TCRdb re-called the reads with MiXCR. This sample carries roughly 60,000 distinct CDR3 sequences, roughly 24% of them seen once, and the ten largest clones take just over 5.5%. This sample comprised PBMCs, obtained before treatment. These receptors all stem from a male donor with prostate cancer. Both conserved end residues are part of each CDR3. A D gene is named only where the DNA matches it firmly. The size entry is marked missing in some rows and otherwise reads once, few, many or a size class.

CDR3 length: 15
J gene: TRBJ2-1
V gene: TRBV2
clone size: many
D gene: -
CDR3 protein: CASNLQGGDINEQFF
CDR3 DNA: TGTGCCAGCAATCTCCAGGGCGGGGATATCAATGAGCAGTTCTTC

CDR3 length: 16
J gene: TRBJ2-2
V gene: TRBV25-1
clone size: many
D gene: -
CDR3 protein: CASSGQRGPRTGELFF
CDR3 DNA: TGTGCCAGCAGTGGTCAACGGGGACCGAGAACCGGGGAGCTGTTTTTT

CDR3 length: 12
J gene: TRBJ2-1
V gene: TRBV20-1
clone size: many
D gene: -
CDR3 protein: CSARGTILEQFF
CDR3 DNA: TGCAGTGCTAGAGGGACTATCCTTGAGCAGTTCTTC

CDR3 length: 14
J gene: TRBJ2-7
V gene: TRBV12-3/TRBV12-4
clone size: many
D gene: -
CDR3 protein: CASGLNGAAYEQYF
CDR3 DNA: TGTGCCAGCGGTCTCAACGGGGCCGCCTACGAGCAGTACTTC

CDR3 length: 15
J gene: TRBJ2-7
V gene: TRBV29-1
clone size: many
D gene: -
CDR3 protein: CSVKRSFRDSYEQYF
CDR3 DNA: TGCAGCGTTAAACGAAGTTTCAGGGACTCCTACGAGCAGTACTTC

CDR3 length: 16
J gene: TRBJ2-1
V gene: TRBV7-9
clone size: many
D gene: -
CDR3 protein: CASSDSTGRLRDEQFF
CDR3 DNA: TGTGCCAGCAGCGATAGTACAGGGCGCCTAAGGGATGAGCAGTTCTTC

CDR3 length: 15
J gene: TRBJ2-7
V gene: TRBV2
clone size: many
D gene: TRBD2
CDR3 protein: CASSETSGSLGEQYF
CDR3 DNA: TGTGCCAGCAGTGAGACTAGCGGGAGTCTGGGCGAGCAGTACTTC

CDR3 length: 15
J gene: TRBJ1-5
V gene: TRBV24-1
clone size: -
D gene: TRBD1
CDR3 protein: CATSDSTGQNQPQHF
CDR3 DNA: TGTGCCACCAGTGATTCGACAGGGCAAAATCAGCCCCAGCATTTT

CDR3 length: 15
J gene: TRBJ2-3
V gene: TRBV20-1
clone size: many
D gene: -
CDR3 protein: CSPTGGQISTDTQYF
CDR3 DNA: TGCAGTCCTACGGGCGGACAGATTAGCACAGATACGCAGTATTTT

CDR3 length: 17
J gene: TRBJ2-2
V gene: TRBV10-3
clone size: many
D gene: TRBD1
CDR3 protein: CAITGTGANSNTGELFF
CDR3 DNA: TGTGCCATCACCGGGACAGGGGCCAATTCGAACACCGGGGAGCTGTTTTTT

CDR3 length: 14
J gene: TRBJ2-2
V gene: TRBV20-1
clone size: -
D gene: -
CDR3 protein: CSAGVGAGTGELFF
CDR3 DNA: TGCAGTGCCGGAGTGGGGGCCGGCACCGGGGAGCTGTTTTTT

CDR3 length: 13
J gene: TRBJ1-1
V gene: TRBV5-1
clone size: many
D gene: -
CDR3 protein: CASSLEVVTEAFF
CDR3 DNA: TGCGCCAGCAGCTTGGAGGTAGTCACTGAAGCTTTCTTT

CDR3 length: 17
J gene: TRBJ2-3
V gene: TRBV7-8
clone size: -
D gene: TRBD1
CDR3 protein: CASSLVGQGRPTDTQYF
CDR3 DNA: TGTGCCAGCAGCTTAGTTGGACAGGGGAGGCCCACAGATACGCAGTATTTT

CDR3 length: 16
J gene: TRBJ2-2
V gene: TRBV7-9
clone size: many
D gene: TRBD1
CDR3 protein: CASRPRDRADTGELFF
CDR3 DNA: TGTGCCAGCAGACCCCGGGACAGGGCGGACACCGGGGAGCTGTTTTTT

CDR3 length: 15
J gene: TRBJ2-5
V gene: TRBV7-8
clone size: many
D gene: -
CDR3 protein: CASISALEFQETQYF
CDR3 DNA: TGTGCCAGCATTTCGGCCTTAGAGTTCCAAGAGACCCAGTACTTC

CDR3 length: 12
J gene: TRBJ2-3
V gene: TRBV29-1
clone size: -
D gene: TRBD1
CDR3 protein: CSAGQATDTQYF
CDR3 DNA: TGCAGCGCGGGACAGGCCACAGATACGCAGTATTTT

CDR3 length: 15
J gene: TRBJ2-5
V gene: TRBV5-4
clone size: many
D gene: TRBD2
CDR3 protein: CASSLVTSGEETQYF
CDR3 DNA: TGTGCCAGCAGCTTGGTGACTAGCGGAGAGGAGACCCAGTACTTC

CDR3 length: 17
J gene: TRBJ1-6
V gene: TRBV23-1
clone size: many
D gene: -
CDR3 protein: CASSQSFGGRNNSPLHF
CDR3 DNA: TGCGCCAGCAGTCAATCGTTCGGGGGGCGAAATAATTCACCCCTCCACTTT

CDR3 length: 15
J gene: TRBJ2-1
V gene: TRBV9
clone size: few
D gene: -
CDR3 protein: CASSVGAGRIDEQFF
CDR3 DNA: TGTGCCAGCAGCGTAGGGGCGGGGAGGATTGATGAGCAGTTCTTC

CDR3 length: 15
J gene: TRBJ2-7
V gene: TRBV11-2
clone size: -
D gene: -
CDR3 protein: CASSYGFPSSYEQYF
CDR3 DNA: TGTGCCAGCAGCTACGGGTTCCCCAGCTCCTACGAGCAATACTTC

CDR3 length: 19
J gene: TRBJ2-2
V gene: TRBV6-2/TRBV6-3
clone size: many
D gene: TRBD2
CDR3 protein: CASIPEGLAGDPDTGELFF
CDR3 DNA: TGTGCCAGCATCCCGGAGGGACTAGCGGGAGATCCGGACACCGGGGAGCTGTTTTTT

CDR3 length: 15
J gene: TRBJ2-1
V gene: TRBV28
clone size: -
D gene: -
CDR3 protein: CASSFFVRGRPWKFF
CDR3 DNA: TGTGCCAGCAGTTTCTTTGTGCGTGGACGCCCGTGGAAGTTCTTC

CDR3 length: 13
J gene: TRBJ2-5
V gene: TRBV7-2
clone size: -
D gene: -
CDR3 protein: CASSLGLQETQYF
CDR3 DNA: TGTGCCAGCAGCTTAGGACTGCAAGAGACCCAGTACTTC

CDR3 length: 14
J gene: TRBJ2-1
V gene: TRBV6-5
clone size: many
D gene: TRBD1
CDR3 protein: CASSLEGANNEQFF
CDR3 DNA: TGTGCCAGCAGTTTAGAGGGGGCGAACAATGAGCAGTTCTTC

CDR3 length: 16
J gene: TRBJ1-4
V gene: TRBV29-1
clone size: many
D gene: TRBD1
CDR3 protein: CSVGGTGGRSNEKLFF
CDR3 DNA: TGCAGCGTTGGAGGGACAGGGGGCCGGTCTAATGAAAAACTGTTTTTT

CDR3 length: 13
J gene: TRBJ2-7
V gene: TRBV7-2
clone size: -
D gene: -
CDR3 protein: CASSSVRGDEQYF
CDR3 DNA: TGTGCCAGCAGCTCCGTTCGGGGTGACGAGCAGTACTTC

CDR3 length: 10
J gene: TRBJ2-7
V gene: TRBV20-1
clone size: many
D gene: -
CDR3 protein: CSQGSREQYF
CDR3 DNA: TGCAGTCAGGGTTCTAGGGAGCAGTACTTC

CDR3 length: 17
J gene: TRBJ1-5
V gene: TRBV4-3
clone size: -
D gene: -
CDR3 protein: CASSQALGTAENQPQHF
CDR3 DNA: TGCGCCAGCAGCCAGGCCTTGGGTACAGCTGAAAATCAGCCCCAGCATTTT

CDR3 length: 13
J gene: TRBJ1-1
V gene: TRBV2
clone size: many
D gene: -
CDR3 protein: CASMTGARAKAFF
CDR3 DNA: TGTGCCAGCATGACGGGGGCGCGAGCTAAAGCTTTCTTT

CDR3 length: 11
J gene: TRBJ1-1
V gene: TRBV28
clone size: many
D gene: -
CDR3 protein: CASSFMQGAFF
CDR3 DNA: TGTGCCAGCAGTTTTATGCAGGGAGCTTTCTTT

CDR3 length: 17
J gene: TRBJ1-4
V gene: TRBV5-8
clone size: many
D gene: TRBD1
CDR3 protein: CASSAGPEQGAREKLFF
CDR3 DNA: TGTGCCAGCAGCGCCGGACCCGAACAGGGGGCGCGGGAAAAACTGTTTTTT

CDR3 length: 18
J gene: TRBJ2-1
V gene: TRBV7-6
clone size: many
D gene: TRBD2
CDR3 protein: CASSQTLAGGLSYNEQFF
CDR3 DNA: TGTGCCAGCAGCCAAACTCTAGCGGGGGGGCTCTCCTACAATGAGCAGTTCTTC

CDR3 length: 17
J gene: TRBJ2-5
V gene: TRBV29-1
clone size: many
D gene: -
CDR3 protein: CSVTGLGKRGPAETQYF
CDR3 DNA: TGCAGCGTTACCGGGCTAGGGAAAAGGGGCCCAGCAGAGACCCAGTACTTC

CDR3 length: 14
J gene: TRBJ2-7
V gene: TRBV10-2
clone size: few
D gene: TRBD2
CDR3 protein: CASTLAMSSYEQYF
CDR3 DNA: TGCGCCAGCACACTAGCGATGAGCTCCTACGAGCAGTACTTC

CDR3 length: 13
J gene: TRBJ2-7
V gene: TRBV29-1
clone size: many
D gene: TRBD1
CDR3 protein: CSVEGQGANEQYF
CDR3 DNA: TGCAGCGTTGAGGGTCAGGGGGCCAACGAGCAGTACTTC

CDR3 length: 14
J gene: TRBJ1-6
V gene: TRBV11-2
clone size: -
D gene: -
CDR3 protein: CASSLGGSISPLHF
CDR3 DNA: TGTGCCAGCAGCTTAGGTGGCAGTATCTCACCCCTCCACTTT

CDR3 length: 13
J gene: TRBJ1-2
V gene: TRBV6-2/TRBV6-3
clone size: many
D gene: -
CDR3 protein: CASGGSLNYGYTF
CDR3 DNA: TGTGCCAGCGGGGGCTCTCTAAACTATGGCTACACCTTC

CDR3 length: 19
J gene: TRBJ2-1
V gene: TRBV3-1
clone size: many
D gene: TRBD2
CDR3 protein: CASSPGPGLAGARYNEQFF
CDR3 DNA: TGTGCCAGCAGCCCCGGCCCGGGACTAGCGGGGGCCCGCTACAATGAGCAGTTCTTC

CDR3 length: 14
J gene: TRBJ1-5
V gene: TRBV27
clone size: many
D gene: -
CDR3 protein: CASSLVLGTQPQHF
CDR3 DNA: TGTGCCAGCAGTTTAGTGTTAGGTACTCAGCCCCAGCATTTT

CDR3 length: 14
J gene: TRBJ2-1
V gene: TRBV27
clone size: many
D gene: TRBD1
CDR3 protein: CARHRGLRYNEQFF
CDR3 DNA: TGTGCCAGACACAGGGGGCTGAGGTACAATGAGCAGTTCTTC

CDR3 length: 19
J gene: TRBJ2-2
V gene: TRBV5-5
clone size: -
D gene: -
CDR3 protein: CASSLGGGSGRFSGELFFF
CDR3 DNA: -

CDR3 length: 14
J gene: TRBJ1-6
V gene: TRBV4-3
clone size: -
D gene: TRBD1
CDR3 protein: CASSRDRENSPLHF
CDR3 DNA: TGCGCCAGCAGCCGGGACAGGGAGAATTCACCCCTCCACTTT

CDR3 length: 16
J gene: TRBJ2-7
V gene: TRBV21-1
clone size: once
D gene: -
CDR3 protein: CASSRSSGQGPYEQYF
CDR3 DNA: TGTGCCAGCAGCAGATCCTCGGGACAGGGTCCCTACGAGCAGTACTTC

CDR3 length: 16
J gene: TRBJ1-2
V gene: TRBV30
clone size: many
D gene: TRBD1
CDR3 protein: CAWSAGTGGRNGGYTF
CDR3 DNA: TGTGCCTGGAGTGCCGGGACAGGGGGCCGCAACGGTGGCTACACCTTC

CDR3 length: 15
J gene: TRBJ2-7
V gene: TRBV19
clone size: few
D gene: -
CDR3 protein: CASSITPAPSYEQYF
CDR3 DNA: TGTGCCAGTAGTATTACCCCAGCCCCCTCCTACGAGCAGTACTTC

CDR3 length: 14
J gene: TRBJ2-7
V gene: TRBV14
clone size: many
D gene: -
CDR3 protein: CASSQQGFSYEQYF
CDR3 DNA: TGTGCCAGCAGCCAACAGGGCTTCTCCTACGAGCAGTACTTC

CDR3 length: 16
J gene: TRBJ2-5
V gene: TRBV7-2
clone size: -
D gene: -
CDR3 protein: CASSSDDRAYQETQYF
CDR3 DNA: TGTGCCAGCAGCTCCGACGACAGAGCGTACCAAGAGACCCAGTACTTC

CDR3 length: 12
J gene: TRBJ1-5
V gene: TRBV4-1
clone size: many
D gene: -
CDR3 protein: CASSHPNQPQHF
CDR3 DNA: TGCGCCAGCAGCCACCCCAATCAGCCCCAGCATTTT

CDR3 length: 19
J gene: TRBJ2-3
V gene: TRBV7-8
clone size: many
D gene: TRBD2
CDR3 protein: CASSLETSGAFPSTDTQYF
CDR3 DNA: TGTGCCAGCAGCTTAGAGACTAGCGGAGCGTTCCCAAGCACAGATACGCAGTATTTT

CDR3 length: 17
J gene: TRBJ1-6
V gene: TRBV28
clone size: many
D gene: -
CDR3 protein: CASSPWTPSSYNSPLHF
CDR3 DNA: TGTGCCAGCAGTCCTTGGACACCCAGCTCCTATAATTCACCCCTCCACTTT

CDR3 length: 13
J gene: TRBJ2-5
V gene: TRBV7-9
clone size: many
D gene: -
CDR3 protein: CASSPEGSETQYF
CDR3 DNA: TGTGCCAGCAGCCCCGAGGGGAGCGAGACCCAGTACTTC

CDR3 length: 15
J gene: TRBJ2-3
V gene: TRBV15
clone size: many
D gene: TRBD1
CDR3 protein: CATSTRDRETDTQYF
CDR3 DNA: TGTGCCACCAGCACAAGGGACAGGGAAACAGATACGCAGTATTTT

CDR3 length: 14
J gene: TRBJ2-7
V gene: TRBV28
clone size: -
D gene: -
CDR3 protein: CASSLPHREWEQYF
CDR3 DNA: TGTGCCAGCAGTCTGCCCCACAGGGAATGGGAGCAGTACTTC